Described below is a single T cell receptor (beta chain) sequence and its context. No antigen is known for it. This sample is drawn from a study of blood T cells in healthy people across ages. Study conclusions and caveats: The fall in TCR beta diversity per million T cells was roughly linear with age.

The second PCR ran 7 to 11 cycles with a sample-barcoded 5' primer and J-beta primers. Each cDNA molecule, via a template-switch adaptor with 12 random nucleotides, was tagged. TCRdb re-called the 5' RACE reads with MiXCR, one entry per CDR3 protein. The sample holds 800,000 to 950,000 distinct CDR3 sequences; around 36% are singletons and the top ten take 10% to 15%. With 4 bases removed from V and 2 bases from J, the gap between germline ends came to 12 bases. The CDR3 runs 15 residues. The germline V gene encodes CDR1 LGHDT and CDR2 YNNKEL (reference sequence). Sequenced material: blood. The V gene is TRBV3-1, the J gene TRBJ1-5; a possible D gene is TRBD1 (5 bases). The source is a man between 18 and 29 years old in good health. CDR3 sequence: CASSRGSEGNQPQHF. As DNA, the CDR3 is TGTGCCAGCAGCCGGGGGTCGGAGGGCAATCAGCCCCAGCATTTT.